This is a list of T cell receptor beta chains from one sample in a study of T-cell memory formation after mild COVID-19. TCRdb reprocessed the 5' RACE reads via MiXCR and lists one record per CDR3 protein. The repertoire holds 90,000 to 120,000 distinct CDR3 sequences, with over 15% as singletons. Sequenced input: PBMCs or a T cell subset sorted from them (not recorded which). These receptor sequences come from a man in his late teens or twenties who had mild COVID-19 (a few samples of this study predate the infection). Cell type and time point are not known. CDR3s include the opening cysteine and the closing phenylalanine or tryptophan.

>TRBV5-5|13|TRBJ2-2
CASSFEGTGELFF
>TRBV11-1|13|TRBJ2-2
CASSLPDSGELFF
>TRBV18|12|TRBJ2-2
CASSPPGGELFF
>TRBV30|13|TRBJ2-1
CAWSVTGVWEQFF
>TRBV5-6|15|TRBJ2-5
CASSQSAGRRETQYF
>TRBV12-3/TRBV12-4|15|TRBJ2-3
CASSPSGGKADTQYF
>TRBV20-1|14|TRBJ2-3
CSAGTGGTVDTQYF
>TRBV6-5|15|TRBJ1-2
CASSYSGTGVYGYTF
>TRBV2|11|TRBJ2-1
CASRYYNEQFF
>TRBV6-5|15|TRBJ2-3
CASSTRDSPPDTQYF
>TRBV12-3/TRBV12-4|14|TRBJ1-2
CASSLMGGSGGYTF